The rows below give T cell receptor beta chains drawn from one sample of a study of blood T cell repertoires in COVID-19. Libraries were prepared by immunoSEQ multiplex PCR; TCRdb keeps only in-frame clonotypes and omits some of them. Found here are 150,000 to 200,000 clones, under 90% of them singletons; the top ten hold approximately 19%. Sequencing used peripheral blood. These receptors were taken from a woman older than 75 with acute or convalescent COVID-19. Each CDR3 is given with its conserved first and last residue. D genes are given only for firm matches. Clone size is given for some rows only: seen once, a few or many times, or a class if the clone is expanded.

j_call clone_size d_call v_call cdr3_nt cdr3_aa
TRBJ1-1 . TRBD1 TRBV5-4 TGTGCCAGCACCCTTCCGGGACAGGGGAGTATCACTGAAGCTTTCTTT CASTLPGQGSITEAFF
TRBJ1-5 . . TRBV28 TGTGCCAGCAGTTTTCAAGCTACGAGTCAGCCCCAGCATTTT CASSFQATSQPQHF
TRBJ2-7 . . TRBV24-1 TGTGCCACCAGTGTAGCTCCACCACCCTACGAGCAGTACTTC CATSVAPPPYEQYF
TRBJ2-5 . . TRBV3-1/TRBV3-2 TGTGCCAGCAACTCACGGTGGGCCCAAGAGACCCAGTACTTC CASNSRWAQETQYF
TRBJ2-7 once . TRBV5-1 TGCGCCAGCAGCACCACCGGGACTCCCGGTTACGAGCAGTACTTC CASSTTGTPGYEQYF
TRBJ2-2 once . TRBV10-3 TGTGCCACCCGAAGACAGGACGCCACCGGGGAGCTGTTTTTT CATRRQDATGELFF
TRBJ2-6 . . TRBV3-1/TRBV3-2 TGTGCCAGCAGCCAAATTGGAGTGGGTAGCTCTGGGGCCAACGTCCTGACTTTC CASSQIGVGSSGANVLTF
TRBJ2-2 . . TRBV2 TGTGCCAGCAGCCGTGGGAGCAGCACCGGGGAGCTGTTTTTT CASSRGSSTGELFF
TRBJ2-5 . . TRBV6-5 TGTGCCAGCAGTTACGAGGGTGGGACCCAGTACTTC CASSYEGGTQYF
TRBJ2-5 . TRBD2 TRBV27 TGTGCCAGCAGACCGACTAGCGGGAGAGTACGGGGAGAGACCCAGTACTTC CASRPTSGRVRGETQYF
TRBJ1-1 . . TRBV19 TGTGCCAGTAGTATTCTGGGAGGAAACACTGAAGCTTTCTTT CASSILGGNTEAFF
TRBJ1-2 once . TRBV4-3 TGCGCCAGCAGCCAAGCCGGACAGATAGGCTATGGCTACACCTTC CASSQAGQIGYGYTF
TRBJ2-2 . TRBD2 TRBV6-5 TGTGCCAGCCGGCGGGGAGGGGAGAACACCGGGGAGCTGTTTTTT CASRRGGENTGELFF
TRBJ2-7 . TRBD2 TRBV7-9 TGTGCCAGCAGCCCCCCTGGGGGAGGGATCTACGAGCAGTACTTC CASSPPGGGIYEQYF
TRBJ1-5 . . TRBV27 TGTGCCAGCAGTTCCGGAAGCCGGGGGATGGGGCAGCCCCAGCATTTT CASSSGSRGMGQPQHF
TRBJ2-7 many . TRBV7-2 TGTGCCAGCAGCTTGTCGTCCTACGAGCAGTACTTC CASSLSSYEQYF
TRBJ2-2 . TRBD2 TRBV5-1 TGCGCCAGCAGTTGGGGGGGACCCGGGGAGCTGTTTTTT CASSWGGPGELFF
TRBJ2-7 . . TRBV18 TGTGCCAGCTCATCAACAGCCAGGCCCGCTTTCTCCTACGAGCAGTACTTC CASSSTARPAFSYEQYF
TRBJ1-2 . . TRBV3-1/TRBV3-2 TGTGCCAGCAGCCAGCCAGGGTCCGGCTACACCTTC CASSQPGSGYTF
TRBJ2-6 . . TRBV5-1 TGCGCCAGCAGCTTGGTGGGGAGCGGGGCCAACGTCCTGACTTTC CASSLVGSGANVLTF
TRBJ2-1 few . TRBV12-3/TRBV12-4 TGTGCCAGCAGTTTAGTAGCCAGCAATGAGCAGTTCTTC CASSLVASNEQFF
TRBJ2-1 . TRBD2 TRBV2 TGTGCCAGCAGTGAAACTAGCGGGGGCAATGAGCAGTTCTTC CASSETSGGNEQFF
TRBJ2-2 . . TRBV19 TGTGCCAGTATTAGTTCGTGGAAACAGGGTAACACCGGGGAGCTGTTTTTT CASISSWKQGNTGELFF
TRBJ1-2 . . TRBV15 TGTGCCACCAGCAGAGACCTAGGGGATGTAGGCTACACCTTC CATSRDLGDVGYTF
TRBJ1-1 . . TRBV18 TGTGCCAGCTCACCCCTACGGGAAACCCGGACGGACACTGAAGCTTTCTTT CASSPLRETRTDTEAFF
TRBJ2-1 . TRBD1 TRBV19 TGTGCCAGTAGTGGTGGGACGGGACAGGCCTACAATGAGCAGTTCTTC CASSGGTGQAYNEQFF
TRBJ2-5 . TRBD1 TRBV28 TGTGCCAGCACCAAAAAATCGTTCCGGACAGGCCAAGAGACCCAGTACTTC CASTKKSFRTGQETQYF
TRBJ1-1 . TRBD1 TRBV4-2 TGTGCCAGCAGCCTGCAGGGGGCTGGGGCTGAAGCTTTCTTT CASSLQGAGAEAFF
TRBJ2-6 . . TRBV5-1 TGCGCCAGCAGCTTCACAGGCTTAACTGGGGCCAACGTCCTGACTTTC CASSFTGLTGANVLTF
TRBJ1-5 . . TRBV18 TGTGCCAGCTCACCAATAATCGGGCAGGGTAGCCAGCCCCAGCATTTT CASSPIIGQGSQPQHF
TRBJ2-2 once . TRBV12-5 TGTGCTAGTTACCGCGGGGACACCGGGGAGCTGTTTTTT CASYRGDTGELFF
TRBJ2-7 . . TRBV11-2 TGTGCCAGCAGCTTAGAACGGCGGGGTCCCTACGAGCAGTACTTC CASSLERRGPYEQYF
TRBJ2-7 . . TRBV21-1 TGTGCCAGCAGAGGGACAGGGTTCTCCTACGAGCAGTACTTC CASRGTGFSYEQYF
TRBJ2-2 . TRBD2 TRBV3-1/TRBV3-2 TGTGCCAGCAGCCAAGCTGCGGGAGCCGGGGAGCTGTTTTTT CASSQAAGAGELFF
TRBJ2-1 . . TRBV29-1 TGCAGCGTTAAAGCAGGGGGGACAAATGAGCAGTTCTTC CSVKAGGTNEQFF
TRBJ2-1 once TRBD2 TRBV3-1/TRBV3-2 TGTGCCAGCAGCCAAGCTGGTGGAGCGGGAGCCTACAATGAGCAGTTCTTC CASSQAGGAGAYNEQFF
TRBJ2-1 . . TRBV4-1 TGCGCCAGCAGCCAAGAACGGGAGAGGAGCAATGAGCAGTTCTTC CASSQERERSNEQFF
TRBJ2-7 . . TRBV7-9 TGTGCCAGCACCAGCAGTGACTACGAGCAGTACTTC CASTSSDYEQYF
TRBJ2-3 . . TRBV1 TGCACCAGCAGCCAAGAGAGGGGGCCTTCGAGTGAGACAGATACGCAGTATTTT CTSSQERGPSSETDTQYF
TRBJ2-7 . TRBD2 TRBV2 TGTGCCAGCAGTGAGATAGCGGGGGGATCGGGCGAGCAGTACTTC CASSEIAGGSGEQYF
TRBJ2-5 . . TRBV7-2 TGTGCCAGCAGCAAAGAGGGATATTCTGAGACCCAGTACTTC CASSKEGYSETQYF
TRBJ2-7 few . TRBV11-2 TGTGCCAGCAGCTTTGTCAGGGGTTCCTACGAGCAGTACTTC CASSFVRGSYEQYF
TRBJ1-6 . . TRBV20-1 TGCAGTGCTAGTCCCGGAGGGGCCTATAATTCACCCCTCCACTTT CSASPGGAYNSPLHF
TRBJ1-3 . . TRBV6-6 TGTGCCAGCAGTTACTCTGCAGGCATCTCTGGAAACACCATATATTTT CASSYSAGISGNTIYF
TRBJ1-2 . . TRBV5-1 TGCGCCAGCAGCCTATCAGGGCCCGTTCCTTATGGCTACACCTTC CASSLSGPVPYGYTF
TRBJ2-6 . . TRBV6-4 TGTGCCAGCAGTGCTAGCTCTGGGGCCAACGTCCTGACTTTC CASSASSGANVLTF
TRBJ1-3 few TRBD1 TRBV7-6 TGTGCCAGCAGCTTAGCGGGGACAGGGTCTTCTGGAAACACCATATATTTT CASSLAGTGSSGNTIYF
TRBJ2-7 once . TRBV2 TGTGCCAGCAGTGACTTAGCCGGGATCGACTACGAGCAGTACTTC CASSDLAGIDYEQYF
TRBJ2-7 . TRBD1 TRBV15 TGTGCCACCAGCAGAGAACGGGACAGGGCCTACGAGCAGTACTTC CATSRERDRAYEQYF
TRBJ2-7 . . TRBV7-2 TGTGCCAGCAGCTCGGCGCCTGGAGGGGAGCAGTACTTC CASSSAPGGEQYF